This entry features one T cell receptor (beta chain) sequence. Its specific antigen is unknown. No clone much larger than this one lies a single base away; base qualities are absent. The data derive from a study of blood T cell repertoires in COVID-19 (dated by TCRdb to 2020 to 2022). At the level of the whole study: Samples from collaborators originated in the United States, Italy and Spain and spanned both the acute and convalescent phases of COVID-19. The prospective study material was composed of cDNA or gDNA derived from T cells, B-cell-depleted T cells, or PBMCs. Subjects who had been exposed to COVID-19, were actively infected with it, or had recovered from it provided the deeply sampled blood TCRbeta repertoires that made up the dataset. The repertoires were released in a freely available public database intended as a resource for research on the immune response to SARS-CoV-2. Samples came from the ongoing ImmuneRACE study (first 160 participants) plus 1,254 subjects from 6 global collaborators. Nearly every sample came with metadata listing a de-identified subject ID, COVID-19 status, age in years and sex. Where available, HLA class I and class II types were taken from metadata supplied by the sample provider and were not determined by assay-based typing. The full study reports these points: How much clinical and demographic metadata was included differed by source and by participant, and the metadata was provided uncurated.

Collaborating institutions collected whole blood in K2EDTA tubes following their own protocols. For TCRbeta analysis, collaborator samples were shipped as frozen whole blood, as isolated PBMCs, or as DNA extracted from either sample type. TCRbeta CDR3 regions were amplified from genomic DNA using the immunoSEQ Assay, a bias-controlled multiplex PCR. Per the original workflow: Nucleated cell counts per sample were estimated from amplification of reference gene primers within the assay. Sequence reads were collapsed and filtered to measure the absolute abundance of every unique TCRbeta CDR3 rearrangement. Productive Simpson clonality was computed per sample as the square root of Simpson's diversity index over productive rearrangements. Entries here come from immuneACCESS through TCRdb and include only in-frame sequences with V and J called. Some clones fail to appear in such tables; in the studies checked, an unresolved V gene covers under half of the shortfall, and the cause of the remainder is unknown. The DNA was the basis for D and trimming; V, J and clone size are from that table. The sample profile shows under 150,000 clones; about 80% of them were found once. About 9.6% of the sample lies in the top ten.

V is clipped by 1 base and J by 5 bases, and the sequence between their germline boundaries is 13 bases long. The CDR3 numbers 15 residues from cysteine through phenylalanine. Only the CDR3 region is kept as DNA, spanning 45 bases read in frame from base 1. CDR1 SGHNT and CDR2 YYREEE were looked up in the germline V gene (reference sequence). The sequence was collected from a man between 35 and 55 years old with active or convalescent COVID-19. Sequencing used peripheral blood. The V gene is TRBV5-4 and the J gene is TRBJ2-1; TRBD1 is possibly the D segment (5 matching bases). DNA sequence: TGTGCCAGCAGCTTGTCAGGGTCTATCGACAATGAGCAGTTCTTC. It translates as CASSLSGSIDNEQFF.